The following is a T cell receptor (beta chain) sequence with its context. What antigen it recognizes has not been identified. Per-base qualities were not stored, and no clone one base away is much larger. These data belong to a study of shared clonotypes between healthy human individuals (dated by TCRdb to 2018 to 2020). For the wider study: A couple of women and a few men aged 18 to 49 years were included in the cohort. Different laboratories and diverse techniques were used to prepare libraries and sequence TCR repertoires, to increase sequencing depth and limit assay-specific biases. Between about 0.9 and 8.9 billion PBMCs per donor were obtained by leukapheresis. For each donor, CD4 naive and CD4 memory were each run on three plates, CD8 naive on two plates, and CD8 memory on one plate. The study deeply sequenced blood TCR repertoires of five healthy adults to estimate repertoire size and the extent of clonotype sharing between individuals.

Using the deep immunoSEQ assay, multiplex PCR amplified TCR CDR3 regions from genomic DNA. Genomic DNA extracted from each cell subset was distributed evenly over all wells of several immunoSEQ 96-well plates, and each plate served as one replicate. Each replicate PCR for sorted subsets received about 0.2 ug genomic DNA, equal to some 32,000 T cell genomes. Purified libraries were measured with a Qubit 3.0 fluorometer, size-checked on a Bioanalyzer 2100, and measured again with the KAPA Library Quantification kit. A separate single-read 150-cycle Illumina NextSeq 550 flow cell was used to sequence each immunoSEQ 96-well plate. The paper's data handling went like this. Because the immunoSEQ output held only junctional sequences and lacked quality scores, the filtering could not match the filtering applied to full-length reads. To assign V/J genes and CDR3, sequences were annotated against IMGT germline references using PyIR, a Python wrapper for IgBLAST v1.9. Reads with weak V/J assignments (E-value above 1e-6), missing CDR3, stop codons, out-of-frame junctions, or ambiguous translated residues were removed. V3J clonotypes were defined as sequences sharing the same inferred V gene, J gene, and CDR3 amino acid sequence. To compute the percentage overlap between repertoires, the number of shared unique clonotypes was divided by the size of the smaller repertoire. Richness of each repertoire was evaluated using RTK rarefaction, the Chao1 estimator, and Recon v2.1 estimates of unobserved clonotypes. Generation probabilities were computed with OLGA for all TCRbeta clonotypes obtained by the gDNA method from four donors. Imported from immuneACCESS, the table was reduced by TCRdb to in-frame sequences with V and J called. These copies leave out some clones; in studies compared against another copy, an unresolved V gene accounts for under half, and the cause of the remainder is not known. That table furnishes V, J and clone size, whereas the DNA furnished D and trimming. The sample yields about 1.1 million clones; 70% to 85% were counted once. Roughly 0.83% of the sample belongs to the ten largest clones.

The CDR3 holds 17 amino acids from the cysteine to the phenylalanine. The CDR3 DNA has 51 bases and is translated from base 1. V ends up 5 bases short and J 4 bases short, with an unmatched junction base count of 11. Sequences MDHEN (CDR1) and SYDVKM (CDR2) are obtained from the germline V gene. The donors were healthy, HIV-negative adults who had no recently reported acute infections or vaccinations. All donors were Caucasian adults living in Nashville, Tennessee, USA. CD4+ T cells were enriched by magnetic negative selection; naive cells were then positively selected on CD45RA, and the negative fraction formed the memory subset. Blood was collected by leukapheresis, and PBMCs were isolated by Ficoll-Histopaque density gradient centrifugation and then cryopreserved in liquid nitrogen vapor phase. Purity and quantity of every magnetically sorted T cell population were checked by analytical flow cytometry. Genomic DNA was isolated from every sorted fraction and measured by UV absorbance on a Nanodrop 2000c.

The study at large found these results: Across a handful of donors, around 5% of naive CD4, roughly 3.3% of naive CD8, approximately 2.5% of memory CD4, and approximately 0.4% of memory CD8 clonotypes were shared. Naive subsets generally had larger estimated clonotype richness than memory subsets did. Clonotypes shared by all four sorted-subset donors showed higher generation probabilities than non-shared clonotypes. Based on pairwise subsampling, the degree of clonotype sharing among donors was expected to be affected by sequencing depth. Rarefaction of sorted-subset datasets indicated incomplete sequencing despite the large sequencing depth. Only blood was sampled, and tissue TCR repertoires likely differ from those in blood. The genetic and exposure-history diversity represented was limited by the small number of donors.

The sequence joins TRBV28 to TRBJ2-1; TRBD1 lines up with 10 middle nucleotides. The source is a man aged 18 to 29 in good health. Some clones in this sample may be carry-over from other donors' samples. The sequencing input was memory CD4+ T cells from PBMCs. The sample's cell subset or site label, in plain terms: CD45RA-negative fraction. The CDR3 amino acid sequence is: CASSPLPGQGKYNEQFF. The nucleotide sequence is TGTGCCAGCAGTCCCCTCCCGGGACAGGGGAAGTACAATGAGCAGTTCTTC.